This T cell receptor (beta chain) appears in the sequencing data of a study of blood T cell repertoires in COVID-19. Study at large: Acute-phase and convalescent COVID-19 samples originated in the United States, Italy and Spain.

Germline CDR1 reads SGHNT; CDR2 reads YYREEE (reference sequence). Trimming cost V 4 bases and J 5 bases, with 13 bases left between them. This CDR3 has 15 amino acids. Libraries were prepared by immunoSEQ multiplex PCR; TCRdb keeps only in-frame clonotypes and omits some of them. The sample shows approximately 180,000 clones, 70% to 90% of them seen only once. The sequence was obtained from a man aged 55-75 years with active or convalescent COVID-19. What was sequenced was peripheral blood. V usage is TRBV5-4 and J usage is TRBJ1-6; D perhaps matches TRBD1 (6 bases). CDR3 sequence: CASSLDSLNNSPLHF. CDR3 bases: TGTGCCAGCAGCCTGGACAGCTTAAATAATTCACCCCTCCACTTT.